This T cell receptor (beta chain) was profiled in a study of T cell responses to AZD1222 COVID-19 vaccine. Findings and caveats of the study: Baseline testing showed seropositivity in only six or seven AZD1222 recipients. Clonal diversity was possibly underestimated; the donors were predominantly white British and more often female.

As to this clone: The antigen remains unidentified.

The repertoire was sequenced with immunoSEQ multiplex PCR; TCRdb's copy has only in-frame clones and lacks some. The sample holds about 150,000 clones, more than 75% seen once. This CDR3 comprises 15 residues. Trimming took 4 bases from V and 9 from J; bases not matched to a gene: 6. Per germline, CDR1 SGHRS and CDR2 YFSETQ. Second doses that came at about 4 or about 12 weeks were put together. The chain has TRBV5-1 and TRBJ2-1; TRBD2 matches 14 bases. This sequence was found in an adult who received the AZD1222 COVID-19 vaccine. The sequences come from peripheral blood, collected 28 days after the second AZD1222 dose. The CDR3 sequence is CASSQGTSGSREQFF. CDR3 nucleotides: TGCGCCAGCAGCCAAGGGACTAGCGGGAGTCGTGAGCAGTTCTTC.